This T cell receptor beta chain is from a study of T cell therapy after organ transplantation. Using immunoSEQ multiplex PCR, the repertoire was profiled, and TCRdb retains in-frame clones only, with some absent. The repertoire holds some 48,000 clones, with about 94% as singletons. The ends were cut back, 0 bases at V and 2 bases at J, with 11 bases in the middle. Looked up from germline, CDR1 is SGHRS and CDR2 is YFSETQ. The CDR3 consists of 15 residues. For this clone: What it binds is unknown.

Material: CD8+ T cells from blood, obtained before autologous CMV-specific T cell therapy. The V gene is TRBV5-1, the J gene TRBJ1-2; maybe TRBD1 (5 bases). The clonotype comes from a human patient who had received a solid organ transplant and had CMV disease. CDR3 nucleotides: TGCGCCAGCAGCTTGGGGAAGGAGGGGAACTATGGCTACACCTTC. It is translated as CASSLGKEGNYGYTF. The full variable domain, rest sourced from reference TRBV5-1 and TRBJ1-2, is KAGVTQTPRYLIKTRGQQVTLSCSPISGHRSVSWYQQTPGQGLQFLFEYFSETQRNKGNFPGRFSGRQFSNSRSEMNVSTLELGDSALYLCASSLGKEGNYGYTFGSGTRLTVV.